Listed below are T cell receptor beta chains from one sample, sequenced in a study of CD8+ T cells in alopecia areata. Repertoires were generated with immunoSEQ multiplex PCR, while TCRdb's copy carries only in-frame clones and drops some. In the table there are about 140,000 clones, around 87% of which are singletons. The source was CD8+ T cells sorted from blood, collected at week 4, from a patient treated with tofacitinib. All receptors come from a human donor with alopecia areata. CDR3s include the opening cysteine and the closing phenylalanine or tryptophan. A D gene is named only where the DNA matches it firmly. Expanded clones get a size class; other rows say once, few or many, or leave the size out.

TRBJ1-5,-,TRBV7-9,-,TGTGCCAGCAGCTTAGACATCTATCAGCCCCAGCATTTT,CASSLDIYQPQHF
TRBJ2-3,-,TRBV6-5,-,TGTGCCAGCAGTTATGAGGGGGGCGGGCCAGATACGCAGTATTTT,CASSYEGGGPDTQYF
TRBJ1-1,-,TRBV5-1,-,TGCGCCAGCAGCTTCGGCCTGAACACTGAAGCTTTCTTT,CASSFGLNTEAFF
TRBJ2-1,-,TRBV30,TRBD2,TGTGCCTGGATGACTAGCGTGGGGAATGAGCAGTTCTTC,CAWMTSVGNEQFF
TRBJ2-3,-,TRBV29-1,-,TGCAGCGTCACTCCCCTGGCGGGGACGCAGTATTTT,CSVTPLAGTQYF
TRBJ2-4,once,TRBV2,-,TGTGCCAGCAGTGAGGGCAGATCCAAAAACATTCAGTACTTC,CASSEGRSKNIQYF
TRBJ1-1,-,TRBV4-1,-,TGCGCCAGCAGCCAAGTTTCTGGTTTGGCGATGAACACTGAAGCTTTCTTT,CASSQVSGLAMNTEAFF
TRBJ2-1,-,TRBV5-1,-,TGCACCTACAATGAGCAGTTCTTC,CTYNEQFF
TRBJ2-3,-,TRBV5-1,TRBD2,TGCGCCAGCAGCGCTGGACTAGCGGGGATCTCTAGCACAGATACGCAGTATTTT,CASSAGLAGISSTDTQYF
TRBJ2-2,-,TRBV6-1,-,TGTGCCAGCAGTGATCGGCAGGGGTATACCGGGGAGCTGTTTTTT,CASSDRQGYTGELFF
TRBJ2-7,-,TRBV4-1,-,TGCGCCAGCAGCCGGTTGGCAGGGCCCCACGAGCAGTACTTC,CASSRLAGPHEQYF
TRBJ2-7,-,TRBV29-1,-,TGCAGCGTTATTCAAGGGGCGCCCTCCTACGAGCAGTACTTC,CSVIQGAPSYEQYF
TRBJ2-7,-,TRBV5-1,-,TGCGCCAGCAGCCCTCCGGGATCAAGGGAGCAGTACTTC,CASSPPGSREQYF
TRBJ2-5,-,TRBV7-9,-,TGTGCCAGCAGCGATAGCGAATTAGAGACCCAGTACTTC,CASSDSELETQYF
TRBJ2-7,-,TRBV27,-,TGTGCCAGCAGTTTAGGGGGACCCTCCTACGAGCAGTACTTC,CASSLGGPSYEQYF
TRBJ1-6,-,TRBV30,TRBD1,TGTGCCTGGAGACAGGGGAATTCACCCCTCCACTTT,CAWRQGNSPLHF
TRBJ2-5,-,TRBV27,TRBD2,TGTGCCAGCAGCCCGGGACTAGCGGAATTAGAGACCCAGTACTTC,CASSPGLAELETQYF
TRBJ2-3,-,TRBV9,TRBD2,TGTGCCAGCAGCTCCGGGACTAGCGGGGGTAGCACAGATACGCAGTATTTT,CASSSGTSGGSTDTQYF
TRBJ2-1,-,TRBV6-5,-,TGTGCCAGCAGGGTAGGACAGTCGGTATACAATGAGCAGTTCTTC,CASRVGQSVYNEQFF
TRBJ1-1,-,TRBV27,-,TGTGCCAGCAGTTTTGGCCAGAACACTGAAGCTTTCTTT,CASSFGQNTEAFF
TRBJ2-3,once,TRBV9,-,TGTGCCAGCAGCGATACAAAGCGGGCAAGCACAGATACGCAGTATTTT,CASSDTKRASTDTQYF
TRBJ1-2,-,TRBV29-1,-,TGCAGCGTTGCCGGGGATGGCTACACCTTC,CSVAGDGYTF
TRBJ2-3,-,TRBV10-1,TRBD2,TGCGCCAGTCCTCCGGGACTAGCGTCATCAGATACGCAGTATTTT,CASPPGLASSDTQYF
TRBJ2-7,-,TRBV27,-,TGTGCCAGCAGTCGTACGGGACTCGCGGCCTACGAGCAGTACTTC,CASSRTGLAAYEQYF
TRBJ1-1,-,TRBV29-1,TRBD1,TGCAGCGTTACCCACGGACAGGGCCAAGAAGCTTTCTTT,CSVTHGQGQEAFF
TRBJ2-7,-,TRBV9,-,TGTGCCAGCAGCGTAGGTGGGAACTCCTACGAGCAGTACTTC,CASSVGGNSYEQYF
TRBJ2-5,-,TRBV7-9,-,TGTGCCAGCAGCGAGGTCCCCAGCGAGACCCAGTACTTC,CASSEVPSETQYF
TRBJ1-1,-,TRBV9,-,TGTGCCAGCAGCCCAACTAGACAACAGCAGGCTAAAGGGACTGAAGCTTTCTTT,CASSPTRQQQAKGTEAFF
TRBJ1-2,few,TRBV29-1,TRBD1,TGCAGCGTGAAGACAGGGGATACCTATGGCTACACCTTC,CSVKTGDTYGYTF
TRBJ1-2,once,TRBV27,-,TGTGCCAGCAGTTTAGGGCGAGGGCCCCATGGCTACACCTTC,CASSLGRGPHGYTF
TRBJ2-7,-,TRBV5-1,-,TGCGCCAGCAGCTTGGTGGGGTTTGTTGGGTCCTCCTACGAGCAGTACTTC,CASSLVGFVGSSYEQYF
TRBJ2-1,-,TRBV30,TRBD2,TGTGCCTGGAATGGACTAGCGGCCTACAATGAGCAGTTCTTC,CAWNGLAAYNEQFF
TRBJ1-2,once,TRBV28,-,TGTGCCAGCAGCCCATCCGGACAAGTCTATGGCTACACCTTC,CASSPSGQVYGYTF
TRBJ2-3,-,TRBV30,-,TGTGCCTGGGCAATTCGCCCCTCGGGGATCACAGATACGCAGTATTTT,CAWAIRPSGITDTQYF
TRBJ2-7,-,TRBV30,TRBD2,TGTGCCTGGAGTCTAGCGGGGGATACCTACGAGCAGTACTTC,CAWSLAGDTYEQYF
TRBJ2-3,-,TRBV6-6,TRBD1,TGTGCCAGCTGGACAGGGGACCTCACAGATACGCAGTATTTT,CASWTGDLTDTQYF
TRBJ1-1,-,TRBV7-9,TRBD1,TGTGCCAGCAGCTTGACAGGGCCCTCAATCGGCACTGAAGCTTTCTTT,CASSLTGPSIGTEAFF
TRBJ1-2,-,TRBV14,-,TGTGCCAGCAGCCAAGCAACACTAAACTATGGCTACACCTTC,CASSQATLNYGYTF
TRBJ2-7,-,TRBV4-1,-,TGCGCCAGCAGCGGGGAGTGGGGTGTTTTCGACGAGCAGTACTTC,CASSGEWGVFDEQYF
TRBJ2-2,-,TRBV30,-,TGTGCCTGGAGCAGGGCCGGGGCCGGGGAGCTGTTTTTT,CAWSRAGAGELFF
TRBJ1-1,-,TRBV14,-,TGTGCCAGCAGAAGCGCTCGACCCGGAGCTGAAGCTTTCTTT,CASRSARPGAEAFF